This passage covers 13 T cell receptor beta chains from one sample sequenced in a study of OX40 agonist ivuxolimab in advanced cancers. TCRdb's table, derived via immunoSEQ multiplex PCR, lists solely in-frame clones and lacks some. In the table there are some 90,000 clones, around nine tenths of which are singletons. This material consisted of CD4+ or CD8+ T cells sorted from blood, taken in a trial of the OX40 agonist ivuxolimab. These receptor sequences come from an adult with an advanced solid tumor such as melanoma, head and neck, liver or kidney cancer.

The chain joins TRBV7-6 to TRBJ2-5, with TRBD2 matching over 14 bases. Per the germline V gene, CDR1 is SGHVS and CDR2 is FNYEAQ. The CDR3 extends over 17 amino acids. V lost 5 bases and J lost 4; bases outside the gene matches: 9. This chain's CDR3 is CASSQGLAGVGRETQYF. In DNA, the CDR3 is TGTGCCAGCAGCCAGGGACTAGCGGGAGTTGGGCGAGAGACCCAGTACTTC.

This rearrangement joins TRBV7-9 to TRBJ2-3; D is unresolved. There are 16 residues in the CDR3. Trimming left V 1 base short and J 5 bases short, with 16 bases between. Germline CDR1 is SEHNR and CDR2 is FQNEAQ (reference sequence). Written as DNA, the CDR3 is TGTGCCAGCAGCTTAGGGTTAGCTATAGTAGGAGATACGCAGTATTTT. Its translation: CASSLGLAIVGDTQYF.

The chain uses TRBV4-3 and TRBJ2-3, with D perhaps matching TRBD1 (6 bases). Trimming took off 3 bases at V and 4 bases at J, with 17 bases between the two ends. The CDR3 sequence is 16 residues long. The germline CDR1 and CDR2 sequences are LGHNA and YSLEER. CDR3 sequence (DNA): TGCGCCAGCAGCCAGGGATACGAACAGGGAGCAGATACGCAGTATTTT. Translating gives CASSQGYEQGADTQYF.

The J gene is TRBJ2-7, the V gene TRBV9, with D perhaps matching TRBD2 (5 bases). The germline V gene has CDR1 SGDLS and CDR2 YYNGEE. There are 16 residues in the CDR3. The V and J ends lost 0 bases and 2 bases respectively, with 15 bases between them. CDR3 nucleotides: TGTGCCAGCAGCGTAGAGGGCGGGCTTGTCCCCTACGAGCAGTACTTC. Residues: CASSVEGGLVPYEQYF.

This chain connects TRBV7-3 to TRBJ2-3; weak D call: TRBD2 (5 bases). Germline V gene data show CDR1 as SGHTA and CDR2 as FQGTGA. The CDR3 consists of 15 residues. The germline V and J ends were trimmed by 2 bases and 5 bases, with 14 bases remaining between them. CDR3 in amino acids: CASSLLAAEGDTQYF. The CDR3 DNA reads TGTGCCAGCAGCTTACTAGCAGCAGAAGGAGATACGCAGTATTTT.

The V and J genes are TRBV20-1 and TRBJ2-2; D unclear. This CDR3 is built from 11 residues. The ends were cut back, 6 bases at V and 5 bases at J, with 7 bases in the middle. Germline V gene lookup returns CDR1 DFQATT and CDR2 SNEGSKA (reference sequence). CDR3 amino acids: CSAPQTGELFF. The CDR3 DNA sequence: TGCAGTGCGCCCCAAACCGGGGAGCTGTTTTTT.

The CDR3 loop reads CASSIGTGSYGYTF. For the CDR3, the DNA is TGTGCCAGCAGCATCGGGACAGGGAGCTATGGCTACACCTTC. The chain employs TRBV7-9 and TRBJ1-2; 9 positions agree with TRBD1. V shed 5 bases, J shed 4 bases, and the junction held 5 bases outside the gene matches. Germline V gives CDR1 SEHNR, CDR2 FQNEAQ (reference sequence). The CDR3 is 14 amino acids.

This sequence joins TRBV7-6 and TRBJ2-3; TRBD2 matches at 8 bases. The junction had 9 bases not matched to a gene; V was cut back by 4 bases and J by 3 bases. The CDR3 contains 16 residues. The germline V gene encodes CDR1 SGHVS and CDR2 FNYEAQ. CDR3 in DNA: TGTGCCAGCAGCTCCCCCCCCGGGACTAGAACAGATACGCAGTATTTT. Amino acid sequence: CASSSPPGTRTDTQYF.

The V gene is TRBV7-3, the J gene TRBJ2-1; D may match TRBD1 or TRBD2 (5 bases each). Looked up from germline, CDR1 is SGHTA and CDR2 is FQGTGA. This CDR3 is 16 amino acids long. V dropped 5 bases and J dropped 5 bases, with 19 bases sitting between them. CDR3 coding DNA: TGTGCCAGCAGCGGCTCGTCCGGGGCCTTGGACAATGAGCAGTTCTTC. Its protein product is CASSGSSGALDNEQFF.

The rearrangement links TRBV5-6 to TRBJ1-1; 7 bases map to TRBD1. Germline V gene lookup returns CDR1 SGHDT and CDR2 YYEEEE. This CDR3 has 14 amino acids. V trimming: 3 bases; J trimming: 5 bases; junction bases outside the gene matches: 7. CDR3 coding DNA: TGTGCCAGCAGCTCGACAGGGCCGTTTACTGAAGCTTTCTTT. This sequence encodes CASSSTGPFTEAFF.

The V gene is TRBV11-3, the J gene TRBJ2-1; 7 positions match TRBD2. Germline V gene lookup returns CDR1 SGHNT and CDR2 YENEEA. V shed 1 base, J shed 3 bases, and the junction held 6 bases outside the gene matches. The CDR3 loop spans 16 amino acids. The CDR3 here is CASSLGVWGGYNEQFF. The CDR3 bases are TGTGCCAGCAGCTTAGGTGTCTGGGGGGGCTACAATGAGCAGTTCTTC.

The chain recombines TRBV4-3 with TRBJ1-4; maybe TRBD1 (5 bases). The CDR3 is made up of 15 amino acids. Trimming took off 1 base at V and 7 bases at J, with 13 bases between the two ends. From germline, CDR1 is LGHNA and CDR2 YSLEER. The CDR3 protein is CASSQATGQGEKLFF. The CDR3 coding sequence is TGCGCCAGCAGCCAAGCCACGGGGCAGGGTGAAAAACTGTTTTTT.

This clone was observed once. The chain couples TRBV19 to TRBJ1-1; weak D call: TRBD1 (6 bases). Germline CDR1 and CDR2: LNHDA and SQIVND (reference sequence). V dropped 10 bases and J dropped 4 bases, with 16 bases sitting between them. The CDR3 totals 13 residues. The CDR3 loop is CATQQGGGTEAFF. The CDR3 DNA is TGTGCCACCCAACAAGGGGGTGGCACTGAAGCTTTCTTT.